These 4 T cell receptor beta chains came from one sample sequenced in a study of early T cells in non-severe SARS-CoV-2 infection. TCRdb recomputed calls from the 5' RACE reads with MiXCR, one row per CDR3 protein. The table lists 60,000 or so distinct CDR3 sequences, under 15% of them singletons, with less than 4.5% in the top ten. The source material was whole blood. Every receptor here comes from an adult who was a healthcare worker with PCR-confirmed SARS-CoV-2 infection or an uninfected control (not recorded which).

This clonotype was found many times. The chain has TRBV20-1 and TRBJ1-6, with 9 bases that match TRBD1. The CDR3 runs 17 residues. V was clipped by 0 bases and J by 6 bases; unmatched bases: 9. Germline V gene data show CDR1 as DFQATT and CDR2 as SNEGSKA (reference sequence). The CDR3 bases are TGCAGTGCTAGAGATGGGACAGGGTATACTGGTAATTCACCCCTCCACTTT. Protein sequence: CSARDGTGYTGNSPLHF.

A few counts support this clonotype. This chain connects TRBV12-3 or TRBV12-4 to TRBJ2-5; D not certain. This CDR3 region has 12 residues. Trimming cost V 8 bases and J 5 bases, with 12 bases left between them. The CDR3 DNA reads TGTGCCAGCGGACCTACCGGTGAGACCCAGTACTTC. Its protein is CASGPTGETQYF.

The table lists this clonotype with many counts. The CDR3 coding sequence is TGTGCCAGCAGCCAATTCGAGGGACTACAATCTTACGGGGAGCAGTTCTTC. Its translation: CASSQFEGLQSYGEQFF. This chain links TRBV14 with TRBJ2-1; TRBD2 matches at 7 bases. The CDR3 contains 17 residues. V was pared by 2 bases and J by 10 bases, with 17 bases of the junction left unmatched. Germline values: CDR1 SGHDN, CDR2 FVKESK.

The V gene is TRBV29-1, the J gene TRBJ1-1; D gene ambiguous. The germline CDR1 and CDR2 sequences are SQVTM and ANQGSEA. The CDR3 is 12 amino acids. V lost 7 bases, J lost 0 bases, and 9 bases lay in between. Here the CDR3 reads CSATVMNTEAFF. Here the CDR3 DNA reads TGCAGCGCTACAGTCATGAACACTGAAGCTTTCTTT.